Following are 8 T cell receptor beta chains from one sample sequenced in a study of blood T cell repertoires in COVID-19. Generated by immunoSEQ multiplex PCR, the TCRdb table keeps only in-frame clones and is missing some. The table records 220,000 or so clones, about 87% of them present only once. Sequencing input: PBMCs or T cells enriched from blood (not recorded which). The receptors were sampled from a man aged 45-60 years who had been exposed to COVID-19.

This CDR3 is CASSTSQVPGLAPSTDTQYF. The CDR3 DNA follows: TGTGCCAGCAGTACCTCCCAGGTTCCGGGACTAGCGCCTAGCACAGATACGCAGTATTTT. The chain employs TRBV27 and TRBJ2-3, with 10 bases lining up with TRBD2. The CDR3 covers 20 residues. V trimming: 5 bases; J trimming: 0 bases; junction bases outside the gene matches: 17. Per the germline V gene, CDR1 is MNHEY and CDR2 is SMNVEV (reference sequence).

The V gene is TRBV7-8, the J gene TRBJ1-1, with TRBD1 identical over 7 bases. V dropped 6 bases and J dropped 1; count of bases not matched to a gene: 2. This CDR3 spans 13 amino acids. Germline loops: CDR1 SGHVS, CDR2 FQNEAQ. DNA for the CDR3: TGTGCCAGCAGTTGGGACAGGAACACTGAAGCTTTCTTT. Protein product: CASSWDRNTEAFF.

V is TRBV18 and J is TRBJ2-7, with D perhaps TRBD2 (5 bases). V dropped 3 bases and J dropped 2 bases, with 11 bases sitting between them. Germline V CDR1 and CDR2: KGHSH, LQKENI. The CDR3 covers 14 residues. The CDR3 DNA reads TGTGCCAGCTCACCCTTAGGACTCGCCTACGAGCAGTACGTC. Encoded protein: CASSPLGLAYEQYV.

This clone was observed a single time. This chain joins TRBV28 and TRBJ2-3; a possible D gene is TRBD1 (6 bases). The germline V gene has CDR1 MDHEN and CDR2 SYDVKM. The CDR3 consists of 16 residues. The V and J ends lost 5 bases and 0 bases respectively, with 15 bases between them. The CDR3 reads CASSPADRMSTDTQYF. Here the CDR3 DNA reads TGTGCCAGCAGTCCCGCAGACAGGATGAGCACAGATACGCAGTATTTT.

J is TRBJ2-7 and V is TRBV27; D perhaps matches TRBD1 (6 bases). Germline loops: CDR1 MNHEY, CDR2 SMNVEV (reference sequence). V was clipped by 6 bases and J by 3 bases, with 18 bases between them. This CDR3 is built from 15 residues. The CDR3 is CASSFDGTSLYEQYV. DNA of the CDR3: TGTGCCAGCAGCTTTGACGGGACATCACTCTACGAGCAGTACGTC.

This chain uses TRBV5-5 with TRBJ2-3; 7 bases fit TRBD2. V lost 3 bases and J lost 6; bases outside the gene matches: 4. Germline V lookup: CDR1 SGHKS, CDR2 YYEKEE (reference sequence). The length of the CDR3 is 13 residues. The CDR3 region has the DNA TGTGCCAGCAGCTACTGGACTAGGGATACGCAGTATTTT. It codes for CASSYWTRDTQYF.

This chain uses TRBV24-1 with TRBJ2-1; D possibly corresponds to TRBD2 (6 bases). Germline V gene sequence: CDR1 KGHDR, CDR2 SFDVKD. V lost 10 bases and J 0 bases, leaving 9 bases between the germline ends. The CDR3 runs 13 residues. CDR3 in DNA: TGTGCCACGCGGGGTAGCTCCTACAATGAGCAGTTCTTC. Its translation is CATRGSSYNEQFF.

The genes are TRBV5-4 and TRBJ2-2; the match to TRBD2 covers 15 bases. The V segment lost 2 bases and the J segment 5 bases; nucleotides outside the gene matches: 13. The germline V gene has CDR1 SGHNT and CDR2 YYREEE (reference sequence). This CDR3 has 20 amino acids. The chain's CDR3 is CASSFYPGLAGGPQTGELFF. In nucleotides, the CDR3 is TGTGCCAGCAGCTTCTACCCAGGACTAGCGGGGGGGCCGCAGACCGGGGAGCTGTTTTTT. Drawing the rest from reference TRBV5-4 and TRBJ2-2, the complete variable domain is ETGVTQSPTHLIKTRGQQVTLRCSSQSGHNTVSWYQQALGQGPQFIFQYYREEENGRGNFPPRFSGLQFPNYSSELNVNALELDDSALYLCASSFYPGLAGGPQTGELFFGEGSRLTVL.